This TCR beta chain was identified during a study of T cells in Graves' hyperthyroidism and ophthalmopathy (dated by TCRdb to about 2019). Describing the broader study: Peripheral blood was sampled at the time of initial diagnosis, prior to any treatment. TCR V-J signatures able to tell the groups apart were searched for in a discovery cohort of some 97 patients, of whom more than 40 had Graves' ophthalmopathy and 57 had stable Graves' hyperthyroidism. Whether ophthalmopathy could be predicted prospectively was tested in an independent validation cohort made up of under 20 hyperthyroidism patients plus 17 patients who later progressed to ophthalmopathy. For training and testing, the 100 patients in the discovery cohort were randomly divided in a 7:3 ratio. The study also compared thyroid tissue and blood T-cell repertoires from five or six Graves' hyperthyroidism patients. After sampling, hyperthyroidism patients received methimazole starting at 30 mg daily, and ophthalmopathy patients received high-dose intravenous methylprednisolone. The paper reports TCR Vbeta CDR3 sequencing of some 140 peripheral blood samples: 43 ophthalmopathy, about 75 hyperthyroidism and approximately 17 progressor patients.

The paper's findings and limits, for the study overall: A 13 V-J signature model separated ophthalmopathy from stable hyperthyroidism, with nearly 90% sensitivity and about 81% specificity in cross-validation and 80%/75% in testing. No statistical method was used to set the sample size in advance, and investigators knew the group allocation. In validation, the model predicted progression to ophthalmopathy a median of roughly 6.5 months before onset, with roughly 70% sensitivity and 72.22% specificity. Most expanded thyroid clonotypes (frequency above 0.001) were also found in blood, which suggests that blood repertoires may mirror thyroid immune responses.

The TCR beta CDR3 regions were amplified from RNA transcripts. A first-round RT-PCR of the TCR CDR3 used the HTBI primer set with the Qiagen OneStep RT-PCR kit. Libraries were constructed in a second round of multiplex PCR, after which size selection and purification were carried out. The libraries were sequenced on an Illumina HiSeq2000 using paired-end 100 bp reads. Concerning the study's data processing: Raw data were processed with SOAPnuke, discarding reads with adapters, uncalled bases, mean Phred below 15, or no exact constant-primer or identifier match. High-quality paired reads were merged with COPE v1.2.5, and unique nucleotide sequences were defined as clonotypes. MiTCR v1.1 was used to align clonotypes to the IMGT TRBV, TRBD and TRBJ reference segments. Only V-J combinations with frequency above 0.0001, covering about 99% of repertoires, were analysed. The TCS score was defined as F50 (clonal expansion) divided by E x V (chaos), with BLOSUM62-based TCRdist calculated between CDR3 peptides within each V-J. Welch's t-statistics and random forest reduced some 510 V-J features to roughly 13, which were used in a naive Bayes classifier (R e1071). TCRdb reran the public reads through fastp at Q25 and MiXCR, keeping productive beta chains. Identical CDR3 proteins give one entry, which carries the most common genes and DNA. TCRdb's processing, not the study's, gives the V and J calls here. The sample profile shows roughly 300,000 distinct CDR3 sequences; approximately 13% of them were found once. In total, the top ten clones hold around 24% of the sample.

A patient counted as having stable Graves' hyperthyroidism if no progression to ophthalmopathy occurred over 18 months of follow-up. Hyperthyroidism patients were newly diagnosed, with disease duration under 2 months, and aged 18 to 65 years. Patients with uncontrolled infections, other autoimmune diseases, pregnancy or lactation were excluded. Diagnoses were established on the basis of clinical symptoms, serum thyroxine and TRAb, thyroid ultrasound, and orbital computed tomography. Ficoll-Paque density gradient centrifugation was used to isolate PBMCs from around 10 ml of fresh peripheral blood. Total RNA was extracted with Trizol reagent, and quality was checked on an Agilent 2100 Bioanalyzer. Many counts were recorded for this clonotype. Its antigen is not yet known. Base qualities are not at hand, and no much larger clone is one base apart. The CDR3 numbers 15 residues from cysteine through phenylalanine. Only CDR3 DNA remains: 45 bases, in frame from the first base. Taken from the germline V gene (reference sequence), the CDR1 and CDR2 loops are MNHEY and SMNVEV. V and J are truncated by 5 bases and 4 bases respectively, leaving an intervening sequence of 17 bases.

The specimen was blood. The chain is made from TRBV27 and TRBJ2-5; the D match is possibly TRBD1 or TRBD2, with 5 bases aligned in each. This sequence originates from a woman aged 25 to 45 with Graves' hyperthyroidism. In nucleotides, the sequence is TGTGCCAGCAGTGCCGGGGACCTCCCGGGAGAGACCCAGTACTTC. Translated, it reads CASSAGDLPGETQYF.